This TCR beta chain was recorded in a study of tumor and adjacent non-tumor tissue in lung cancer. Overall study findings and caveats: Significantly higher TCR diversity was found in tumor than normal lung. Top 100 clones took a larger repertoire share in normal lung.

Three rounds of nested PCR, following a modified ARM-PCR protocol, produced the TCRbeta library. A single record per CDR3 protein comes from TCRdb applying MiXCR to the multiplex PCR reads. The sample has about 120,000 distinct CDR3 sequences, approximately 87% seen once; the top ten hold 20% to 25%. CDR3 length: 14 residues. Germline V CDR1 and CDR2: SGHNT, YENEEA. The count of this clonotype is one. The antigen remains unidentified. At one boundary the junction diverges from the germline segment, which might be a read error. No cell sorting was done before RNA was extracted from the tissue. The sample was lung tumor tissue. The V and J genes are TRBV11-3 and TRBJ2-3, with D unclear. This TCR derives from a man in his 70s with non-small cell lung cancer. The CDR3 region is CASSFGIHTDTQYF. As DNA, the CDR3 is TGTGCCAGCAGCTTCGGTATACACACAGATACACAGTATTTT.